Given below is one T cell receptor (beta chain) in context. Its cognate antigen is unknown. Here immunoSEQ multiplex PCR was the method, and the copy in TCRdb shows in-frame clones only, minus some. The repertoire consists of 100,000 or so clones, with more than 75% occurring once and the leading ten covering around 4.4%. The data stem from a study of T cell responses to AZD1222 COVID-19 vaccine. Germline CDR1 SQVTM, CDR2 ANQGSEA. CDR3 length: 12 amino acids. Trimming cost V 4 bases and J 4 bases, with 11 bases left between them. Study-wide findings and caveats: Compared with day 0, the breadth and depth of the Spike-specific TCR repertoire rose significantly after two doses of AZD1222.

The sequenced sample was peripheral blood, obtained on day 0 of MenACWY control vaccination. V usage is TRBV29-1 and J usage is TRBJ2-7; D might be TRBD2 (6 bases). The TCR comes from an adult in good health. This CDR3 reads CSVAGERYEQYF. CDR3 nucleotide sequence: TGCAGCGTTGCGGGGGAAAGATACGAGCAGTACTTC.